Following are 18 T cell receptor beta chains from one sample sequenced in a study of T cell clonality in common variable immunodeficiency. This table comes from immunoSEQ multiplex PCR, and its TCRdb copy is limited to in-frame clones, with some not included. The sample contains about 35,000 clones, none of them singletons. Overall study results and limits: Common variable immunodeficiency TCR beta sequences reportedly had fewer deletions and N-nucleotide insertions.

The antigens for these receptors are not known. The sequenced sample consisted of peripheral blood mononuclear cells. The receptors here all came from a human donor with common variable immunodeficiency.

In its sample, this clone was seen many times. The read falls 3 residues short of the CDR3 end, and the missing part is taken from the germline J gene. V gene TRBV30 combines with J gene TRBJ1-4, with D hard to call. CDR1 is GTSNPN and CDR2 is SVGIG in the germline V gene (reference sequence). V gave up 5 bases and J gave up 0 bases, with 13 bases separating them. The CDR3 extends over 15 amino acids. The sequenced part of the CDR3 DNA is TGTGCCTGGTCTAGAGGCGTTTCAACTAATGAAAAA. It yields the protein CAWSRGVSTNEK. The whole CDR3 is CAWSRGVSTNEKLFF.

This clone came up many times. The read falls 3 residues short of the CDR3 end, and the missing part is taken from the germline J gene. This chain connects TRBV18 to TRBJ1-2; TRBD1 might be the D (5 bases). The CDR3 has 14 residues. Germline lookup yields CDR1 KGHSH and CDR2 LQKENI. The CDR3 DNA, read in part, is TGTGCCAGCTCACCACCTCTTACAGGTATAGGC. It specifies CASSPPLTGIG. The complete CDR3 sequence is CASSPPLTGIGYTF. Based on the CDR3 plus reference TRBV18 and TRBJ1-2, the full variable domain is NAGVMQNPRHLVRRRGQEARLRCSPMKGHSHVYWYRQLPEEGLKFMVYLQKENIIDESGMPKERFSAEFPKEGPSILRIQQVVRGDSAAYFCASSPPLTGIGYTFGSGTRLTVV.

To note about this clone: The read is 3 residues too short to cover the CDR3 end, so that end is filled in from the germline J gene. The V and J genes are TRBV7-6 and TRBJ2-5, with TRBD2 matching over 9 bases. Germline V CDR1 and CDR2: SGHVS, FNYEAQ. This CDR3 spans 16 amino acids. V lost 3 bases and J lost 4; bases outside the gene matches: 9. CDR3 amino acids: CASSFPVSGGIETQYF. The sequenced part of the CDR3 DNA is TGTGCCAGCAGCTTCCCGGTTAGCGGGGGTATAGAGACC.

This clone occurred many times. Coverage ceases 3 residues before the CDR3 finishes, and the germline J gene fills in the end. The chain carries TRBV5-5 and TRBJ1-4, with a tentative D call TRBD1 (5 bases). CDR1 is SGHKS, CDR2 YYEKEE, per germline (reference sequence). The length of the CDR3 is 14 residues. V was shortened by 4 bases and J by 5 bases, with 12 bases between the two germline ends. The CDR3 region is CASSPGGRNEKLFF. The CDR3 DNA, read in part, is TGTGCCAGCAGCCCGGGGGGGAGAAATGAAAAA. Combining the CDR3 with reference TRBV5-5 and TRBJ1-4 gives the whole variable domain DAGVTQSPTHLIKTRGQQVTLRCSPISGHKSVSWYQQVLGQGPQFIFQYYEKEERGRGNFPDRFSARQFPNYSSELNVNALLLGDSALYLCASSPGGRNEKLFFGSGTQLSVL.

This clone was counted many times. The sequenced fragment ends 3 residues before the CDR3 boundary, so the rest is inferred from the germline J gene. Other DNA sequences of this sample code for an identical CDR3. The chain couples TRBV19 to TRBJ1-2, with D unresolved. V lost 4 bases and J 7 bases, leaving 16 bases between the germline ends. The germline V gene encodes CDR1 LNHDA and CDR2 SQIVND (reference sequence). The CDR3 extends over 14 amino acids. CDR3 amino acids: CASSKGLEVAGYTF. CDR3 bases read: TGTGCCAGTAGTAAGGGTCTGGAGGTTGCTGGC. The variable domain in full, completed from reference TRBV19 and TRBJ1-2, reads DGGITQSPKYLFRKEGQNVTLSCEQNLNHDAMYWYRQDPGQGLRLIYYSQIVNDFQKGDIAEGYSVSREKKESFPLTVTSAQKNPTAFYLCASSKGLEVAGYTFGSGTRLTVV.

Comments on this clone: The read comes to an end 3 residues before the CDR3 does, leaving the germline J gene to fill in the end. The rearrangement uses TRBV13 and TRBJ2-7; D is possibly TRBD1 (6 bases). The length of the CDR3 is 17 residues. The germline V gene has CDR1 PRHDT and CDR2 FYEKMQ (reference sequence). Trimming took 0 bases from V and 0 from J, leaving 15 bases between them. The sequenced CDR3 bases are TGTGCCAGCAGCTTAGGGGGGGCTGTATCCCACTCCTACGAG. The encoded protein is CASSLGGAVSHSYE. From start to end, the CDR3 is CASSLGGAVSHSYEQYF.

This clone was seen repeatedly, ten times or more. From the germline J gene comes the end of the CDR3, since the read stops 3 residues before it. V usage is TRBV20-1 and J usage is TRBJ1-1; TRBD1 matches at 7 bases. The trim removed 1 base at V and 4 bases at J, leaving 12 bases unmatched. This CDR3 has 16 amino acids. Germline-derived CDR1 and CDR2 are DFQATT and SNEGSKA (reference sequence). The DNA read from the CDR3 is TGCAGTGCTAGAGGGGGATCAGGAACAGGGGCCACTGAA. This sequence encodes CSARGGSGTGATE. The CDR3 in full is CSARGGSGTGATEAFF.

This clone showed up many times. The CDR3 end lies 3 residues beyond the end of the read and is filled in from the germline J gene. The chain carries TRBV19 and TRBJ2-7, with D hard to call. There are 13 residues in the CDR3. The germline CDR1 and CDR2 sequences are LNHDA and SQIVND (reference sequence). Trimming shortened V by 2 bases and J by 1 base, and 6 bases separated the two germline ends. The CDR3 bases that were read are TGTGCCAGTAGTATATCAGGATCCTACGAG. Its protein product is CASSISGSYE. The full CDR3 is CASSISGSYEQYF.

With regard to this clone: The missing CDR3 end, 3 residues past where the read stops, is filled in from the germline J gene. The chain is built from TRBV2 and TRBJ1-1; TRBD1 agrees at 7 bases. The CDR3 covers 16 residues. Unmatched junction bases numbered 8, after V lost 2 bases and J lost 2 bases. Germline V gene sequence: CDR1 SNHLY, CDR2 FYNNEI. The part of the CDR3 DNA that was read is TGTGCCAGCAGTGAAAAGGCAGGGGGAAGAAACACTGAA. Amino acid sequence: CASSEKAGGRNTE. The whole CDR3 is CASSEKAGGRNTEAFF.

To note about this clone: Read coverage stops 3 residues before the CDR3 terminus; the germline J gene supplies the remainder. The gene calls are TRBV2 and TRBJ2-5, with D perhaps matching TRBD1 (5 bases). Germline lookup yields CDR1 SNHLY and CDR2 FYNNEI. V lost 1 base and J 3 bases, leaving 15 bases between the germline ends. CDR3 size: 16 residues. The part of the CDR3 DNA that was read is TGTGCCAGCAGTGAAGACAGGCCAGGGCTTAAAGAGACC. This sequence encodes CASSEDRPGLKET. The complete CDR3 reads CASSEDRPGLKETQYF.

This clone was counted ten times or more. The CDR3 end lies 3 residues beyond the end of the read and is filled in from the germline J gene. The rearrangement uses TRBV2 and TRBJ2-7; 11 nucleotides line up with TRBD2. Germline V gives CDR1 SNHLY, CDR2 FYNNEI. CDR3 length equals 15 residues. V lost 5 bases and J lost 1; bases outside the gene matches: 4. The CDR3: CASSLAGGPSYEQYF. Partial CDR3 DNA: TGTGCCAGCAGTCTAGCGGGGGGCCCATCCTACGAG.

On this clone: The read ends 3 residues early relative to the CDR3; the germline J gene fills the gap. The rearrangement uses TRBV30 and TRBJ2-7; 15 bases are shared with TRBD2. V was clipped by 5 bases and J by 6 bases; unmatched bases: 14. The CDR3 runs to 17 residues. Germline-derived CDR1 and CDR2 are GTSNPN and SVGIG (reference sequence). The covered CDR3 bases are TGTGCCTGGGGACCTGGGACTAGCGGGGGGCACACGAGCGAG. Amino acid sequence: CAWGPGTSGGHTSE. The whole CDR3 protein is CAWGPGTSGGHTSEQYF.

On this clone itself: The CDR3 end lies 3 residues beyond the end of the read and is filled in from the germline J gene. The chain combines TRBV2 with TRBJ2-3; 14 positions agree with TRBD2. CDR1 and CDR2 from the germline V gene are SNHLY and FYNNEI. The CDR3 is 14 residues long. Incomplete CDR3 DNA: TGTGCCAGCAGTGAGACTAGCGGGGGGGCTGCG. Amino acid sequence: CASSETSGGAA. The CDR3 reads in full as CASSETSGGAAQYF. Full variable domain (outside the CDR3, taken from reference TRBV2 and TRBJ2-3): EPEVTQTPSHQVTQMGQEVILRCVPISNHLYFYWYRQILGQKVEFLVSFYNNEISEKSEIFDDQFSVERPDGSNFTLKIRSTKLEDSAMYFCASSETSGGAAQYFGPGTRLTVL.

This clone was found a few times. The DNA ends 3 residues before the CDR3 does, and the rest of the CDR3 is filled in from the germline J gene. The genes are TRBV2 and TRBJ1-5, with 7 bases that match TRBD1. V trimming: 8 bases; J trimming: 4 bases; junction bases outside the gene matches: 14. CDR1 and CDR2 from the germline V gene are SNHLY and FYNNEI. The CDR3 covers 16 residues. CDR3 sequence reads: CASAEEGGGTNQPQHF. CDR3 DNA, as far as it was read: TGTGCCAGCGCCGAAGAAGGGGGCGGGACAAATCAGCCC.

This clone was counted at least ten times. The read gets to within 3 residues of the CDR3 end, and the germline J gene fills in the rest. The chain combines TRBV2 with TRBJ1-4, with D tentatively TRBD1 (6 bases). V lost 5 bases, J lost 5 bases, and 9 bases lay in between. The CDR3 is made up of 13 amino acids. Germline-derived CDR1 and CDR2 are SNHLY and FYNNEI. Partial CDR3 DNA: TGTGCCAGCAGTCGACAGGAAAATGAAAAA. Residues: CASSRQENEK. The whole CDR3 reads CASSRQENEKLFF.

To note about this clone: The read gets to within 3 residues of the CDR3 end, and the germline J gene fills in the rest. The V and J genes are TRBV30 and TRBJ2-3; 8 bases are shared with TRBD1. Trimming removed 2 bases from V and 1 base from J; junction bases left unmatched: 5. There are 15 residues in the CDR3. Germline values: CDR1 GTSNPN, CDR2 SVGIG (reference sequence). The CDR3 bases that were read are TGTGCCTGGAGTACGGACAGGGCGGGCACAGATACG. Its translation: CAWSTDRAGTDT. The full-length CDR3 reads as CAWSTDRAGTDTQYF.

As regards this clone: The read comes to an end 3 residues before the CDR3 does, leaving the germline J gene to fill in the end. The chain is built from TRBV29-1 and TRBJ2-5; D perhaps matches TRBD1 (5 bases). V shed 3 bases and J shed 2 bases, with 7 bases lying between them. Germline CDR1 and CDR2: SQVTM and ANQGSEA. This CDR3 comprises 12 residues. The DNA read from the CDR3 is TGCAGCGTTGATACAGGACAAGAGACC. Translating it yields CSVDTGQET. The whole CDR3 sequence reads CSVDTGQETQYF. The whole variable domain, filled in from reference TRBV29-1 and TRBJ2-5, reads SAVISQKPSRDICQRGTSLTIQCQVDSQVTMMFWYRQQPGQSLTLIATANQGSEATYESGFVIDKFPISRPNLTFSTLTVSNMSPEDSSIYLCSVDTGQETQYFGPGTRLLVL.

On this clone itself: The read comes to an end 3 residues before the CDR3 does, leaving the germline J gene to fill in the end. The V gene is TRBV6-2 or TRBV6-3, the J gene TRBJ2-7; a possible D gene is TRBD2 (7 bases). Germline loops: CDR1 MNHEY, CDR2 SVGEGT. V lost 7 bases and J lost 6, with 19 bases in between. The CDR3 totals 14 residues. CDR3 sequence: CASTKTGRGFEQYF. The part of the CDR3 DNA that was read is TGTGCCAGCACCAAAACAGGGAGGGGCTTCGAG.